This TCR beta chain is drawn from a study of beta chain features in type 1 diabetes. Study as a whole: All samples combined gave 107,917,701 sorted cells for examination.

Study conclusions and caveats: Patients with Type 1 diabetes showed moderately but significantly shorter TCRB CDR3s in all four CD4+ subsets.

This clone was detected a few times. Its antigen is undetermined. Every bit of the isolated RNA underwent reverse transcription, so sequencing read expressed TCRB transcripts. Assay: immunoSEQ multiplex PCR; the TCRdb copy retains only in-frame clones and omits some. The data show some 410,000 clones, approximately 10% seen once. Germline CDR1 is MGHRA and CDR2 is YSYEKL. V was cut by 3 bases and J by 5 bases, with 16 bases left in between. This CDR3 has 15 amino acids. The gene calls are TRBV4-1 and TRBJ1-2; D gene unclear. Specimen: naive CD4+ T cells from blood. This TCR was recovered from a woman under 30 in good health. The CDR3 reads CASSQTDGHGYGYTF. In DNA form, the CDR3 reads TGCGCCAGCAGCCAGACGGACGGTCATGGGTATGGCTACACCTTC.